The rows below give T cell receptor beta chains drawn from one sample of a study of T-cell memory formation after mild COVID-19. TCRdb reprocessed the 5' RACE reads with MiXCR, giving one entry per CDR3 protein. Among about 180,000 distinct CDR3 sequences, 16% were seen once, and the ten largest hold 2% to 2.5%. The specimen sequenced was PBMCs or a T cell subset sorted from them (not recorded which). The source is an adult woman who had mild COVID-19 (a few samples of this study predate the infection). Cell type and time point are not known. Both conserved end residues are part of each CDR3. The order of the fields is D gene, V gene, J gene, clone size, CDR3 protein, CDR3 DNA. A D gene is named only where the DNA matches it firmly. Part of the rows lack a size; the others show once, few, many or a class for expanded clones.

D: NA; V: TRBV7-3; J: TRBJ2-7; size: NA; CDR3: CASSLDGGSSYEQYF; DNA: TGTGCCAGCAGCTTAGATGGGGGCTCCTCCTACGAGCAGTACTTC
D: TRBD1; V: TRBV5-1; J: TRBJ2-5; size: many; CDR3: CASNGQGVGETQYF; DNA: TGCGCCAGCAACGGACAGGGGGTCGGGGAGACCCAGTACTTC
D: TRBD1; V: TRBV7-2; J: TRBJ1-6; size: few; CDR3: CASSSQGVGNSPLHF; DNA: TGTGCCAGCAGCTCACAGGGGGTGGGCAATTCACCCCTCCACTTT
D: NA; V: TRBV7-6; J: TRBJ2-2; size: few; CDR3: CASSLAPGGNTGELFF; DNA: TGTGCCAGCAGCTTAGCGCCCGGGGGGAACACCGGGGAGCTGTTTTTT
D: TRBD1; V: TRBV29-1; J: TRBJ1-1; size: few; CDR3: CSVGRTGSVNTEAFF; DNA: TGCAGCGTTGGTCGGACAGGGTCAGTGAACACTGAAGCTTTCTTT
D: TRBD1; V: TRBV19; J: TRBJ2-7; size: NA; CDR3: CASCKGQGIDEQYF; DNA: TGTGCCAGTTGCAAGGGACAGGGAATCGACGAGCAGTACTTC
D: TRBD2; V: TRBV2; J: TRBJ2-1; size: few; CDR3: CARQQTTSGGEQFF; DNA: TGTGCCAGACAACAGACGACTAGCGGGGGGGAGCAGTTCTTC
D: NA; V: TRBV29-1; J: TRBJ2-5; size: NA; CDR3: CSVAFRGGETQYF; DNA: TGCAGCGTAGCGTTTCGGGGCGGAGAGACCCAGTACTTC
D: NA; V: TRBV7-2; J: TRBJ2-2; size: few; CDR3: CASSLDHSRTNTGELFF; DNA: TGTGCCAGCAGCTTAGATCACAGCCGAACGAACACCGGGGAGCTGTTTTTT
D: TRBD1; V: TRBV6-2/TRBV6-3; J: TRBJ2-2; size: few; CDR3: CASSLDRGKLNTGELFF; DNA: TGTGCCAGCAGTTTGGACAGGGGGAAATTGAACACCGGGGAGCTGTTTTTT
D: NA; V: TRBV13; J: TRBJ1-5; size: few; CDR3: CASSLGGSNQPQHF; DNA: TGTGCCAGCAGCTTAGGGGGGAGCAATCAGCCCCAGCATTTT
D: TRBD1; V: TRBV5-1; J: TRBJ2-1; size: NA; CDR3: CASSLARGRDEQFF; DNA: TGCGCCAGCAGCTTGGCAAGGGGGCGGGATGAGCAGTTCTTC
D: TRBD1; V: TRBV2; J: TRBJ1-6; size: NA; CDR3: CASRRDRTDSPLHF; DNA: TGTGCCAGCAGGAGGGACAGGACGGATTCACCCCTCCACTTT
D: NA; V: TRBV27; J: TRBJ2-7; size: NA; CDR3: CASSFSTDSYEQYF; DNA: TGTGCCAGCAGTTTTTCGACGGATTCCTACGAGCAGTACTTC
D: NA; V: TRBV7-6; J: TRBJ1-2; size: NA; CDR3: CASSLREYYGYTF; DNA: TGTGCCAGCAGTTTAAGGGAGTACTATGGCTACACCTTC
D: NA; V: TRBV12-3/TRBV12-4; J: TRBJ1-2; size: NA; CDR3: CASRRMTGPYGYTF; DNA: TGTGCCAGCAGACGAATGACAGGCCCTTATGGCTACACCTTC
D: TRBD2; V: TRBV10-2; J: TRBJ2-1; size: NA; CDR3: CASIRSGGYGEQFF; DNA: TGCGCCAGCATTCGTAGCGGGGGGTATGGTGAGCAGTTCTTC
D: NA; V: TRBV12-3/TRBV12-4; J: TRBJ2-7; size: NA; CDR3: CASSLTVISYEQYF; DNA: TGTGCCAGCAGTTTAACGGTTATCTCCTACGAGCAGTACTTC
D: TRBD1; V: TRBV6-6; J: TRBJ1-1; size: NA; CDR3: CASSEPGQGNTEAFF; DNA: TGTGCCAGCAGTGAACCGGGACAGGGGAACACTGAAGCTTTCTTT
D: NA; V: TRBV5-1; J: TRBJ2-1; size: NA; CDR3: CASSLVDSYNEQFF; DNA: TGCGCCAGCAGCTTGGTAGATTCCTACAATGAGCAGTTCTTC
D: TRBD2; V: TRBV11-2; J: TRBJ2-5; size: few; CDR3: CASSAQLLAGGRETQYF; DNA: TGTGCCAGCAGCGCCCAACTACTAGCGGGGGGGCGAGAGACCCAGTACTTC
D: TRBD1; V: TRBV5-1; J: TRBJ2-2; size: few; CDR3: CASSSGTGALNTGELFF; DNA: TGCGCCAGCAGCTCCGGGACAGGGGCATTGAACACCGGGGAGCTGTTTTTT
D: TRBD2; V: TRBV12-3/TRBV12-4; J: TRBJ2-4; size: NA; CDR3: CASGTSGSPKNIQYF; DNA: TGTGCCAGTGGGACTAGCGGGAGTCCCAAAAACATTCAGTACTTC
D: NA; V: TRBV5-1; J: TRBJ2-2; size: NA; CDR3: CASQKNTGELFF; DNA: TGCGCCAGCCAAAAGAACACCGGGGAGCTGTTTTTT
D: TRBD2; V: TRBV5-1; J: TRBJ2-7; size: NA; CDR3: CASSQAGSSYEQYF; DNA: TGCGCCAGCAGCCAAGCGGGGTCATCCTACGAGCAGTACTTC
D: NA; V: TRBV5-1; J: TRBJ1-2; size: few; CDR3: CASSLDRANYGYTF; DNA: TGCGCCAGCAGCTTGGACAGAGCTAACTATGGCTACACCTTC
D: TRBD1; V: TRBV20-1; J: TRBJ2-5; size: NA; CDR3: CSLPLTGGETQYF; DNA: TGCAGTTTACCCTTGACAGGGGGAGAGACCCAGTACTTC
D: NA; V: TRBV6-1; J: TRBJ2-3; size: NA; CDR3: CASSEAADTQYF; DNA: TGTGCCAGCAGTGAAGCTGCAGATACGCAGTATTTT
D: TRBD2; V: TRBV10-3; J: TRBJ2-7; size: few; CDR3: CAISVSSGNSYEQYF; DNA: TGTGCCATCAGTGTCTCTAGCGGGAACTCCTACGAGCAGTACTTC
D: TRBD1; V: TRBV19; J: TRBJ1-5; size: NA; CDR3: CASSTTGAGQPQHF; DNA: TGTGCCAGTAGTACTACAGGGGCCGGTCAGCCCCAGCATTTT